This T cell receptor beta chain was sequenced in a study of cytomegalovirus exposure and HLA in healthy donors. Turning to the study itself: Early released data comprised about 85 million unique TCRs from HLA-typed donors. Study observations and caveats: Association of approximately 16,000 TCR beta sequences with HLA alleles was found at 0.05 false discovery rate in a later analysis.

Germline loops: CDR1 SGHTA, CDR2 FQGTGA. Trimming took 8 bases from V and 6 from J, leaving 14 bases between them. There are 12 residues in the CDR3. Notes on this clone: Its matching antigen is unknown.

60 Vbeta and 13 Jbeta primers were used in PCR. TCRdb's table, derived via immunoSEQ multiplex PCR, lists solely in-frame clones and lacks some. This repertoire includes roughly 80,000 clones. This receptor was taken from a man over 45 in good health and CMV-seronegative. The V call is TRBV7-3, the J call TRBJ2-7; D call uncertain. Sequencing used PBMCs. The CDR3 loop reads CASALNPREQYF. The CDR3 nucleotides read TGTGCCAGCGCCCTGAATCCGCGCGAGCAGTACTTC.